Sequencing of this T cell receptor beta chain was carried out in a study of blood T cell repertoires in COVID-19. This CDR3 comprises 12 residues. V dropped 6 bases and J dropped 10 bases, with 10 bases sitting between them. Germline V CDR1 and CDR2: MNHEY, SVGAGI. Under the authors' procedure: Amplification with reference gene primers provided the estimates of nucleated cell counts. TCRdb's table, derived via immunoSEQ multiplex PCR, lists solely in-frame clones and lacks some. V and J calls plus clone size are reproduced from that table; the DNA served to infer D and trimming. The sample records approximately 350,000 clones, roughly 90% being singletons.

The source of this sequence is a woman aged 55-75 years with COVID-19, enrolled during active disease. J is TRBJ1-6 and V is TRBV6-5; D uncertain. The sequenced sample was peripheral blood. CDR3 residues: CASSYSKSPLHF. CDR3 sequence (DNA): TGTGCCAGCAGCTACAGCAAATCACCCCTCCACTTT.